This paragraph reports one T cell receptor (beta chain). Its specificity is unknown. The CDR3 loop spans 15 amino acids. The germline V and J ends were trimmed by 3 bases and 2 bases, with 8 bases remaining between them. Germline V gene sequence: CDR1 MGHRA, CDR2 YSYEKL. These data are taken from a study of cytomegalovirus exposure and HLA in healthy donors. Points from the study as a whole: Researchers catalogued over 150 TCR beta chains as cytomegalovirus-associated.

PCR was performed using 60 Vbeta and 13 Jbeta primers. Generated by immunoSEQ multiplex PCR, the TCRdb table keeps only in-frame clones and is missing some. The sample holds about 160,000 clones, 70% seen once. The sequencing input was PBMCs. The J gene is TRBJ2-6, the V gene TRBV4-1; D perhaps matches TRBD1 (5 bases). The sequence derives from a man between 18 and 35 years old in good health and CMV-seropositive. In nucleotides, the CDR3 is TGCGCCAGCAGCCAGGAAGGGGCTGGGGCCAACGTCCTGACTTTC. This codes for CASSQEGAGANVLTF.